This T cell receptor (beta chain) appears in the sequencing data of a study of CD8+CD57+ T cells in acquired aplastic anemia. Study information: The study obtained an average of around 3.1 ug of DNA from sorted CD4+ and CD8+ cells.

About this clonotype: Antigen specificity is unknown.

Using genomic DNA as the template, TCR beta VDJ and CDR3 profiling was carried out. From the reads, TCRdb called clonotypes with MiXCR, one entry per CDR3 protein. The sample lists roughly 250,000 distinct CDR3 sequences; around 82% were seen once. General study results and limits: Patients and controls were found to share 25 to 30 CD8+ CDR3 sequences. Patients showed no significant difference from controls in CD8+ Simpson's diversity.

Flow cytometry had shown expanded CD8+CD57+ cells in the patients chosen for sequencing. Therapy had not been given to patients before blood sampling. Between the trimmed V and J ends, which lost 0 bases and 2 bases, there was a span of 8 bases. Germline loops: CDR1 SGHNT, CDR2 YENEEA. The CDR3 is 14 residues long. The V gene is TRBV11-3, the J gene TRBJ2-7, with no clear D. The source of this sequence is a human donor with aplastic anemia. The sample was sorted CD4+, CD8+, or CD8+CD57+ T cells (not recorded which) from PBMCs. This CDR3 reads CASSLDLPAYEQYF. The CDR3 coding sequence is TGTGCCAGCAGCTTAGATCTCCCAGCCTACGAGCAGTACTTC.